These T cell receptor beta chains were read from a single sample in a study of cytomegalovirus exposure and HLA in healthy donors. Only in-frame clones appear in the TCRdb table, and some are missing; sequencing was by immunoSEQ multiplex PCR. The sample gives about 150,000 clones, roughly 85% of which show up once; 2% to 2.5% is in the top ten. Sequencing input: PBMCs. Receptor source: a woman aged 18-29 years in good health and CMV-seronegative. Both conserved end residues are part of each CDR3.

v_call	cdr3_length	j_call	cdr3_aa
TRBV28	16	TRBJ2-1	CASRSPGLQKVNEQFF
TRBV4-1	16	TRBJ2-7	CASSHSRTGGNYEQYF
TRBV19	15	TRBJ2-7	CASSEATTVSYEQYF
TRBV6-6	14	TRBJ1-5	CASSYRQGRPPQHF
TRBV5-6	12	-	CASSLVPYEQYF
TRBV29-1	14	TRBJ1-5	CSVLGDTQNQPQHF
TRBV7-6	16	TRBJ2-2	CASLLGGAGPTGELFF
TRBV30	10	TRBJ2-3	CAWSDLYQYF
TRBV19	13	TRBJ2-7	CASSIGQPYEQYF
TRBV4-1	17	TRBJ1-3	CASSQATRDRGGNTIYF
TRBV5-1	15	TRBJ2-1	CASSLVLAGNNEQFF
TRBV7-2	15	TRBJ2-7	CASSTDRVSSYEQYF
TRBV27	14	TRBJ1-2	CASSLRDRSAGYTF
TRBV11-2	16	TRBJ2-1	CASSPLAGALYNEQFF
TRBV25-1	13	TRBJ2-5	CASKGDTQETQYF
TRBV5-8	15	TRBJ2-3	CASSPGLAGTDTQYF
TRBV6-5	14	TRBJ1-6	CASSYSQGNSPLHF
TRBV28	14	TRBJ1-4	CASRSGRGKEKLFF
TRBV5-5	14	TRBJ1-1	CASSLQGANTEAFF
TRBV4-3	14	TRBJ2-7	CASSQEQGAGEQYF
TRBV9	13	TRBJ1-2	CASSETGRYGYTF
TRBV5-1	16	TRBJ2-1	CASSLGSGSSYNEQFF
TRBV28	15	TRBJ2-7	CASRSDRGGLYEQYF
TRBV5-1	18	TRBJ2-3	CASSLGPGTGGRTDTQYF
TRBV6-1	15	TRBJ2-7	CASSEGVGGPYEQYF
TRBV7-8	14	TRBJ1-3	CASSWTVTGNTIYF